One and the same sample provided the 13 T cell receptor beta chains below, sequenced in a study of blood T cell repertoires in COVID-19 (TCRdb year 2020). The library was made by the immunoSEQ multiplex PCR assay. TCRdb took over this immuneACCESS table, retaining in-frame rearrangements with V and J assigned. Such tables are incomplete; in checked studies, under half of the missing clones stem from an unresolved V gene, and the remainder is unexplained. The sample yields roughly 480,000 clones; approximately 92% were counted once. The ten largest clones represent roughly 1% of the sample. The material sequenced was peripheral blood. These receptors all stem from a man younger than 35 with COVID-19, enrolled during active disease.

The sample holds one count of this clone. The V and J genes are TRBV20-1 and TRBJ2-1; TRBD1 is a possible D gene (6 bases). There are 11 residues in the CDR3. CDR1 and CDR2 from the germline V gene are DFQATT and SNEGSKA (reference sequence). Trimming took 5 bases from V and 8 from J, leaving 10 bases between them. Here the CDR3 reads CSAHREHEQFF. Here the CDR3 DNA reads TGCAGTGCTCACAGGGAACATGAGCAGTTCTTC.

The CDR3 region has the DNA TGTGCCAGTAGAGACCGGGAATCGGGCAATGAGCAGTTCTTC. Encoded protein: CASRDRESGNEQFF. The chain combines TRBV19 with TRBJ2-1, with D tentatively TRBD2 (5 bases). Per germline, CDR1 LNHDA and CDR2 SQIVND (reference sequence). The CDR3 extends over 14 amino acids. V was cut by 6 bases and J by 6 bases, with 15 bases left in between.

The rearrangement links TRBV3-1 (or the pseudogene TRBV3-2) to TRBJ2-2, with TRBD1 as a possible D gene (5 bases). Germline V gene lookup returns CDR1 LGHDT and CDR2 YNNKEL (reference sequence). The V gene lost 5 bases and the J gene lost 0 bases, with 13 bases spanning the gap. This CDR3 has 16 residues. The CDR3 region has the DNA TGTGCCAGCAGCAACGGGTGGACAACGAACACCGGGGAGCTGTTTTTT. Translated: CASSNGWTTNTGELFF.

This sequence joins TRBV15 and TRBJ2-7; TRBD2 matches 9 bases. There are 15 residues in the CDR3. V was clipped by 1 base and J by 5 bases; unmatched bases: 6. Looked up from germline, CDR1 is LNHNV and CDR2 is YYDKDF (reference sequence). CDR3 residues: CATSRAVAGVNEQYF. Written as DNA, the CDR3 is TGTGCCACCAGCAGAGCTGTAGCGGGGGTGAACGAGCAGTACTTC. Full variable domain (rest looked up from reference TRBV15 and TRBJ2-7): DAMVIQNPRYQVTQFGKPVTLSCSQTLNHNVMYWYQQKSSQAPKLLFHYYDKDFNNEADTPDNFQSRRPNTSFCFLDIRSPGLGDTAMYLCATSRAVAGVNEQYFGPGTRLTVT.

The V gene is TRBV5-1, the J gene TRBJ2-5; D is undetermined. Germline CDR1 and CDR2: SGHRS and YFSETQ. Trimming removed 5 bases from V and 2 bases from J, with 10 bases in between. The CDR3 is made up of 13 amino acids. CDR3 region: CASSSEQQETQYF. CDR3 DNA sequence: TGCGCCAGCAGTTCGGAACAGCAAGAGACCCAGTACTTC.

The chain links TRBV27 to TRBJ1-1; 7 bases are a match to TRBD1. Germline loops: CDR1 MNHEY, CDR2 SMNVEV (reference sequence). CDR3 length: 16 amino acids. With 3 bases clipped from V and 4 bases from J, the junction kept 11 bases outside the gene matches. As DNA, the CDR3 is TGTGCCAGCAGTTTGACAGGGTGGGCTCCGAGCACTGAAGCTTTCTTT. The encoded protein is CASSLTGWAPSTEAFF.

The V call is TRBV27, the J call TRBJ1-1; D perhaps matches TRBD1 (5 bases). Germline V CDR1 and CDR2: MNHEY, SMNVEV (reference sequence). The CDR3 covers 16 residues. Trimming shortened V by 6 bases and J by 1 base, and 18 bases separated the two germline ends. DNA for the CDR3: TGTGCCAGCAGAGTGGCTGACAGTAAAGGGAACACTGAAGCTTTCTTT. This codes for CASRVADSKGNTEAFF.

The CDR3 region is CASSPLGGQGANGYTF. The DNA of the CDR3 is TGTGCCAGCAGTCCCCTAGGGGGACAGGGGGCTAATGGCTACACCTTC. The rearrangement links TRBV27 to TRBJ1-2; 12 bases are a match to TRBD1. Germline V CDR1 and CDR2: MNHEY, SMNVEV (reference sequence). Trimming removed 5 bases from V and 6 bases from J; junction bases left unmatched: 10. CDR3 length: 16 amino acids.

This chain joins TRBV4-1 and TRBJ2-7; 12 nucleotides agree with TRBD2. Trimming at V came to 3 bases and at J to 3 bases, leaving 3 bases not matched to a gene. Germline V gene lookup returns CDR1 MGHRA and CDR2 YSYEKL. The length of the CDR3 is 15 residues. CDR3 residues: CASSHTSGRSYEQYF. The CDR3 DNA is TGCGCCAGCAGCCATACTAGCGGGAGGAGCTACGAGCAGTACTTC.

This clone was counted once. The J gene is TRBJ2-7, the V gene TRBV6-5, with D possibly being TRBD2 (5 bases). Germline-derived CDR1 and CDR2 are MNHEY and SVGAGI. CDR3 length: 16 residues. V shed 0 bases and J shed 7 bases, with 19 bases lying between them. The CDR3 DNA reads as TGTGCCAGCAGTTACTCGTTGTCTGTGCTAGCTCGGGAGCAGTACTTC. This translates into CASSYSLSVLAREQYF.

The J gene is TRBJ1-2, the V gene TRBV29-1, with TRBD1 identical over 9 bases. This CDR3 contains 12 residues. The V and J ends lost 6 bases and 7 bases, in that order; junction bases with no gene match: 6. Germline V gene sequence: CDR1 SQVTM, CDR2 ANQGSEA. CDR3 in amino acids: CSVVTGGSGYTF. The CDR3 coding sequence is TGCAGCGTCGTTACAGGGGGCTCTGGCTACACCTTC.

V and J are TRBV25-1 and TRBJ2-2, with D possibly TRBD1 on 7 matching bases. With 0 bases removed from V and 5 bases from J, the gap between germline ends came to 16 bases. The CDR3 has 17 amino acids. Germline V gives CDR1 MGHDK, CDR2 SYGVNS. The CDR3 spells CASSEYWQGGRTGELFF. The CDR3, as DNA: TGTGCCAGCAGTGAATATTGGCAGGGGGGAAGAACCGGGGAGCTGTTTTTT. Complete variable domain (other parts from reference TRBV25-1 and TRBJ2-2): EADIYQTPRYLVIGTGKKITLECSQTMGHDKMYWYQQDPGMELHLIHYSYGVNSTEKGDLSSESTVSRIRTEHFPLTLESARPSHTSQYLCASSEYWQGGRTGELFFGEGSRLTVL.

This clone was detected many times. This rearrangement joins TRBV6-5 to TRBJ2-5; 8 bases fit TRBD2. Trimming cost V 6 bases and J 5 bases; bases outside gene matches: 11. The CDR3 is 15 residues long. Germline CDR1 reads MNHEY; CDR2 reads SVGAGI. The CDR3 region has the DNA TGTGCCAGCAGCTCCACAGCGGGGGACTGGGAGACCCAGTACTTC. Translated, it gives CASSSTAGDWETQYF.